These 2 T cell receptor beta chains share one sample of origin, sequenced in a study of cytomegalovirus exposure and HLA in healthy donors. PCR primers comprised 60 Vbeta and 13 Jbeta primers. Method: immunoSEQ multiplex PCR; TCRdb's copy keeps in-frame clones and lacks some. This sample yields some 98,000 clones, of which 76% are seen a single time; 2% belongs to the top ten. Sequenced: PBMCs. These receptors came from a man in his forties or fifties in good health and CMV-seronegative.

This clone was found a few times. The chain joins TRBV7-6 to TRBJ2-1; possibly TRBD2 for D (5 bases). The CDR3 is 13 amino acids. Germline CDR1 reads SGHVS; CDR2 reads FNYEAQ. Trimming left V 4 bases short and J 6 bases short, with 10 bases between. The CDR3 loop is CASSSGIANEQFF. The CDR3 nucleotides are TGTGCCAGCAGCTCCGGGATCGCCAATGAGCAGTTCTTC.

The rearrangement uses TRBV28 and TRBJ2-6, with D perhaps TRBD2 (6 bases). CDR1 and CDR2 (germline): MDHEN, SYDVKM. This CDR3 region has 16 residues. V lost 4 bases, J lost 2 bases, and 12 bases lay in between. The CDR3 protein is CASSSEGTPGANVLTF. The CDR3 bases are TGTGCCAGCAGTTCGGAGGGAACACCTGGGGCCAACGTCCTGACTTTC.